This is a list of T cell receptor beta chains from one sample in a study of CD8+CD57+ T cells in acquired aplastic anemia. TCRdb re-derived calls from the reads in MiXCR, one entry per CDR3 protein. The table has approximately 65,000 distinct CDR3 sequences, around 50% seen once; the top ten hold 2% to 3%. Sequenced sample: sorted CD4+, CD8+, or CD8+CD57+ T cells (not recorded which) from PBMCs. The receptor source for this set is a human donor in good health, serving as a control. Each CDR3 is given with its conserved first and last residue. The D gene is left open where the match is weak. Rows may omit the clone size; those that give it use once, few, many or a size class.

V: TRBV19; D: .; size: .; J: TRBJ1-2; DNA: TGTGCCAGTAGCCCGAACAGGGAGGAAGGCTACACCTTC; CDR3: CASSPNREEGYTF
V: TRBV6-2/TRBV6-3; D: .; size: many; J: TRBJ1-2; DNA: TGTGCCAGCAGTTACGGGCAGAACTATGGCTACACCTTC; CDR3: CASSYGQNYGYTF
V: TRBV25-1; D: .; size: few; J: TRBJ2-7; DNA: TGTGCCAGCAGTCCTAAAAAAGACGTAGGGAGAAACGAGCAGTACTTC; CDR3: CASSPKKDVGRNEQYF
V: TRBV9; D: .; size: .; J: TRBJ1-2; DNA: TGTGCCAGCAGTGAATGGGGGGATGGCTACACCTTC; CDR3: CASSEWGDGYTF
V: TRBV7-3; D: TRBD2; size: once; J: TRBJ2-3; DNA: TGTGCCAGCATCGGGACTAGCGGCACAGATACGCAGTATTTT; CDR3: CASIGTSGTDTQYF
V: TRBV11-1; D: TRBD1; size: .; J: TRBJ1-4; DNA: TGTGCCAGCAGCCGCTTGCAGGGGACAGTGGCAACTAATGAAAAACTGTTTTTT; CDR3: CASSRLQGTVATNEKLFF
V: TRBV9; D: TRBD2; size: once; J: TRBJ2-1; DNA: TGTGCCAGCAGCGTAGACCTGGCGGGGGACAATGAGCAGTTCTTC; CDR3: CASSVDLAGDNEQFF
V: TRBV19; D: .; size: .; J: TRBJ1-6; DNA: TGTGCCAGTAGTATCAGGGGTTACGATTCACCCCTCCACTTT; CDR3: CASSIRGYDSPLHF
V: TRBV5-1; D: TRBD2; size: many; J: TRBJ2-1; DNA: TGCGCCAGCAGTACACAGGCGGGAGAATACAATGAGCAGTTCTTC; CDR3: CASSTQAGEYNEQFF
V: TRBV2; D: .; size: once; J: TRBJ1-2; DNA: TGTGCCAGCCGTTCGGGGGACTATGGCTACACCTTC; CDR3: CASRSGDYGYTF
V: TRBV19; D: TRBD1; size: .; J: TRBJ2-7; DNA: TGTGCCAGTAGTATAGGGACAGGGACCTACGAGCAGTACTTC; CDR3: CASSIGTGTYEQYF
V: TRBV19; D: TRBD1; size: many; J: TRBJ1-2; DNA: TGTGCCAGTAGTACCGTCGGACAGGGATACTTATATGGCTACACCTTC; CDR3: CASSTVGQGYLYGYTF
V: TRBV11-3; D: .; size: .; J: TRBJ1-1; DNA: TGTGCCAGCAGCCAGGCGACAGGCACGGGCACTGAAGCTTTCTTT; CDR3: CASSQATGTGTEAFF
V: TRBV2; D: .; size: medium-sized; J: TRBJ1-5; DNA: TGTGCCAGCAGAACGGCGAATCAGCCCCAGCATTTT; CDR3: CASRTANQPQHF
V: TRBV24-1; D: .; size: .; J: TRBJ2-5; DNA: TGTGCCACCAGTGACAACAGGGGGGGAGAGACCCAGTACTTC; CDR3: CATSDNRGGETQYF
V: TRBV20-1; D: TRBD1; size: .; J: TRBJ2-7; DNA: TGCAGTCCGAGGACCGGGACAGGGCGTTCGGACGAGCAGTACTTC; CDR3: CSPRTGTGRSDEQYF
V: TRBV5-6; D: .; size: many; J: TRBJ1-2; DNA: TGTGCCAGCAGCTTGGCCGGAACGAACTATGGCTACACCTTC; CDR3: CASSLAGTNYGYTF
V: TRBV3-1; D: TRBD2; size: many; J: TRBJ2-7; DNA: TGTGCCAGCAGCCAATCCGGGTTGGCGGGGGAGCGGCAGTACTTC; CDR3: CASSQSGLAGERQYF